This T cell receptor beta chain was captured by sequencing in a study of T cells in Graves' hyperthyroidism and ophthalmopathy. For ophthalmopathy patients, the Clinical Activity Score was at least 3 and the NOSPECS grade at least 4; duration was under 3 months. Used for diagnoses were clinical symptoms, serum thyroxine and TRAb, thyroid ultrasound and orbital computed tomography. This CDR3 contains 12 residues. From germline, CDR1 is SQVTM and CDR2 ANQGSEA. V was trimmed by 2 bases and J by 3 bases, leaving 7 bases between them. Researchers took RNA transcripts and amplified the TCR beta CDR3 regions from them. The TCR CDR3 first-round RT-PCR relied on the HTBI primer set. TCRdb processed the multiplex PCR reads anew with MiXCR; each CDR3 protein has one entry. The sample has about 500,000 distinct CDR3 sequences; more than 15% are singletons.

This receptor was obtained from a woman aged 18-29 years with Graves' ophthalmopathy. V gene TRBV29-1 combines with J gene TRBJ2-5, with D tentatively TRBD1 or TRBD2 (5 bases each). The sample taken for sequencing was blood. The CDR3, as DNA: TGCAGCGTTGAAAGGGGAGAAGAGACCCAGTACTTC. Translation: CSVERGEETQYF.